This T cell receptor (beta chain) was sequenced during a study of T cell repertoires in cytomegalovirus infection (dated by TCRdb to 2018 to 2020). General notes on the study: Recently identified HLA-C-restricted CMV epitopes, whose presentation resists viral immunomodulation, were targeted by peptide stimulations together with well-studied HLA-B-restricted epitopes. Because public TCR beta signatures pointed to carriage of CMV infection together with the matching HLA type, the HLA type of each donor mattered for the analysis. Study-wide findings and limitations: The ex vivo response was dominated by HLA-C-restricted CMV-specific TCR beta clonotypes, and the single most frequent clonotype in two of eight donors was supplied by these HLA-C-restricted clonotypes. Carriers of CMV infection plus the relevant HLA type were discriminated by the cumulative frequency of public TCR beta family members in the study cohort and in an independent roughly 400-donor cohort.

Interpreted using the paper, the treatment or condition label stands for: in vitro stimulation with specific CMV peptide epitopes to enrich CMV-specific T cells. The sample holds many counts of this clonotype. There is no known antigen for this receptor. No qualities accompany the bases; no much larger clone lies one base away. Looking up the germline V gene yields CDR1 SGHTA and CDR2 FQGNSA. Unmatched junction bases come to 9, with V trimmed by 6 bases and J by 1 base. The CDR3 spans 16 residues, from the cysteine through the phenylalanine. This entry keeps only the CDR3 DNA: 48 bases, framed from base 1. The sequencer listed for this sample is Illumina HiSeq 1500. In TCRdb, the public reads were trimmed at Q25 with fastp and aligned with MiXCR, with productive beta chains retained. Every entry covers one CDR3 protein and lists the most common genes and DNA from its rows. The sample contains around 900,000 distinct CDR3 sequences, approximately 30% of them found a single time. The ten biggest clones cover roughly an eighth of the sample.

The origin of this receptor is a human donor in good health (CMV status not recorded). Some clones in this sample may be carry-over from other donors' samples. The specimen comprised cultured CD8+ T cells from PBMCs, sampled from culture after CMV antigen stimulation. Here the chain combines TRBV7-2 and TRBJ2-1; TRBD2 matches 7 bases in the middle. The CDR3 region: CASRVGRGSSYNEQFF. DNA sequence: TGTGCCAGCAGGGTGGGGCGGGGGAGTTCCTACAATGAGCAGTTCTTC.